This T cell receptor beta chain comes out of a study of identical twins. Study-level results: Not following the same donors, the study drew its conclusions from cross-sectional statistical analysis. Beta clonotypes that were abundant in cord blood contained fewer insertions, a pattern absent from memory repertoires.

Every donor was a healthy Caucasian. Regarding this clonotype: Its antigen is not known.

This CDR3 region has 14 residues. From germline, CDR1 is SNHLY and CDR2 FYNNEI. With 2 bases clipped from V and 5 bases from J, the junction kept 3 bases outside the gene matches. MiXCR was run by TCRdb on the 5' RACE reads, yielding one entry per CDR3 protein. This sample has 1.5 million to 2 million distinct CDR3 sequences, with about 32% found just once. Sequences were obtained from cord blood. The V and J genes are TRBV2 and TRBJ2-7, with 10 bases fitting TRBD2. This receptor was obtained from a newborn girl in good health. The CDR3 nucleotides read TGTGCCAGCAGTGAACTAGCGGGAGACCACGAGCAGTACTTC. Translation gives CASSELAGDHEQYF.